The 26 T cell receptor beta chains reported below all come from one sample, sequenced in a study of radiotherapy plus CTLA-4 blockade in lung cancer. Profiled with immunoSEQ multiplex PCR; TCRdb holds only in-frame clones, not every one. Altogether about 31,000 clones are present, roughly 71% being singletons, with the ten largest covering roughly 4.3%. Sequencing was performed on peripheral blood, taken from a patient treated with radiotherapy plus ipilimumab. The receptors stem from a human donor with non-small cell lung cancer whose response to radiotherapy plus ipilimumab could not be evaluated.

This chain connects TRBV6-1 to TRBJ1-1; weak D call: TRBD1 (6 bases). This CDR3 spans 17 amino acids. Germline V gives CDR1 MNHNS, CDR2 SASEGT. Trimming removed 3 bases at V and 3 bases at J, with 20 bases between. The CDR3 DNA sequence: TGTGCCAGCAGTGAGGTTCGGGGGCGGGGGGCGGACACTGAAGCTTTCTTT. Translation gives CASSEVRGRGADTEAFF.

The chain recombines TRBV7-8 with TRBJ1-1, with D perhaps matching TRBD1 (5 bases). The CDR3 totals 14 residues. Trimming shortened V by 0 bases and J by 10 bases, and 15 bases separated the two germline ends. Germline CDR1 reads SGHVS; CDR2 reads FQNEAQ. The CDR3 DNA is TGTGCCAGCAGCTTAGCCGGTACAGGAAGAGTAGCTTTCTTT. Amino acid sequence: CASSLAGTGRVAFF.

The CDR3 sequence: CSVVHSSTDTQYF. In DNA, the CDR3 is TGCAGCGTTGTACATTCTAGCACAGATACGCAGTATTTT. The J gene is TRBJ2-3, the V gene TRBV29-1; D is unclear. Germline V gene sequence: CDR1 SQVTM, CDR2 ANQGSEA. V was shortened by 4 bases and J by 0 bases, with 8 bases between the two germline ends. This CDR3 spans 13 amino acids.

This clone was found a few times. The chain uses TRBV19 and TRBJ1-1; D remains unclear. The CDR3 sequence is 16 residues long. From germline, CDR1 is LNHDA and CDR2 SQIVND (reference sequence). V shed 1 base and J shed 3 bases, with 15 bases lying between them. The CDR3 region has the DNA TGTGCCAGTAGTATAGGAGTAAGCCGGAGGGACACTGAAGCTTTCTTT. Its translation is CASSIGVSRRDTEAFF. The full variable domain, rest sourced from reference TRBV19 and TRBJ1-1, is DGGITQSPKYLFRKEGQNVTLSCEQNLNHDAMYWYRQDPGQGLRLIYYSQIVNDFQKGDIAEGYSVSREKKESFPLTVTSAQKNPTAFYLCASSIGVSRRDTEAFFGQGTRLTVV.

This clone was recorded a few times. J is TRBJ2-7 and V is TRBV28; 9 bases agree with TRBD1. The CDR3 runs to 15 residues. The J segment lost 3 bases and the V segment lost 5 bases, leaving 8 bases of the junction unmatched. Per germline, CDR1 MDHEN and CDR2 SYDVKM. CDR3 bases: TGTGCCAGCAGTCCCACCGGGACAGGGAGCTACGAGCAGTACTTC. Its protein product is CASSPTGTGSYEQYF.

This clone was detected once. V and J are TRBV4-3 and TRBJ1-5, with 9 bases that match TRBD1. The ends lost 5 bases at V and 6 bases at J; junction bases unmatched: 11. Germline V lookup: CDR1 LGHNA, CDR2 YSLEER. The CDR3 covers 16 residues. The CDR3 loop reads CASSKTGTGMAQPQHF. The CDR3 nucleotides are TGCGCCAGCAGCAAGACCGGGACAGGGATGGCTCAGCCCCAGCATTTT.

This chain uses TRBV28 with TRBJ2-1; TRBD2 matches 10 bases. V lost 7 bases to trimming and J lost 9 bases; unmatched junction nucleotides: 15. The CDR3 consists of 16 residues. Germline loops: CDR1 MDHEN, CDR2 SYDVKM. The CDR3 DNA reads TGTGCCAGCAATGGGAAACCAGCGGGAGGGCCGGGTGAGCAGTTCTTC. As protein: CASNGKPAGGPGEQFF. The whole variable domain, remainder taken from reference TRBV28 and TRBJ2-1, is DVKVTQSSRYLVKRTGEKVFLECVQDMDHENMFWYRQDPGLGLRLIYFSYDVKMKEKGDIPEGYSVSREKKERFSLILESASTNQTSMYLCASNGKPAGGPGEQFFGPGTRLTVL.

The rearrangement joins TRBV9 to TRBJ2-7, with D perhaps matching TRBD2 (6 bases). The germline CDR1 and CDR2 sequences are SGDLS and YYNGEE. V gave up 0 bases and J gave up 5 bases, with 15 bases separating them. CDR3 size: 15 residues. The CDR3 sequence is CASSVGPRDGNEQYF. CDR3 DNA sequence: TGTGCCAGCAGCGTAGGGCCGCGGGACGGAAACGAGCAGTACTTC.

The CDR3: CASSQGRGTRSPFEQYF. For the CDR3, the DNA is TGTGCCAGCAGCCAAGGACGGGGAACAAGGAGCCCTTTCGAGCAGTACTTC. The chain combines TRBV14 with TRBJ2-7; D perhaps matches TRBD2 (5 bases). This CDR3 comprises 17 residues. Trimming took 1 base from V and 6 from J, leaving 22 bases between them. Germline V gives CDR1 SGHDN, CDR2 FVKESK.

This rearrangement joins TRBV6-1 to TRBJ2-3; 9 nucleotides match TRBD2. Germline loops: CDR1 MNHNS, CDR2 SASEGT. V gave up 6 bases and J gave up 2 bases; unmatched junction bases: 6. The CDR3 totals 15 residues. The CDR3 sequence is CASRRLAVFTDTQYF. The CDR3 DNA reads as TGTGCCAGCAGACGACTAGCGGTCTTCACAGATACGCAGTATTTT.

The chain combines TRBV7-2 with TRBJ1-5; D gene uncertain. Looked up from germline, CDR1 is SGHTA and CDR2 is FQGNSA. With 5 bases removed from V and 6 bases from J, the gap between germline ends came to 11 bases. This CDR3 has 13 residues. CDR3 sequence: CASSTQYSQPQHF. CDR3 DNA: TGTGCCAGCAGCACACAATACAGTCAGCCCCAGCATTTT.

This chain connects TRBV5-1 to TRBJ1-2; 7 bases align to TRBD1. The CDR3 runs to 15 residues. V trimming: 2 bases; J trimming: 7 bases; junction bases outside the gene matches: 11. The V gene's germline CDR1 is SGHRS and CDR2 YFSETQ. CDR3 protein: CASSFTGTALGGYTF. The CDR3 DNA is TGCGCCAGCAGCTTTACCGGGACAGCCTTGGGTGGCTACACCTTC.

V gene TRBV10-2 combines with J gene TRBJ2-5, with 9 bases aligning to TRBD2. CDR3 size: 15 residues. The V segment lost 6 bases and the J segment 4 bases; nucleotides outside the gene matches: 9. Germline V gene sequence: CDR1 WSHSY, CDR2 SAAADI. The DNA of the CDR3 is TGCGCCAGCAGAGATCTTAGCGGGAGCTTAGAGACCCAGTACTTC. Translation gives CASRDLSGSLETQYF.

A few counts support this clone. The chain couples TRBV9 to TRBJ2-1; TRBD1 is a possible D gene (6 bases). Germline V gene sequence: CDR1 SGDLS, CDR2 YYNGEE. Trimming shortened V by 3 bases and J by 9 bases, and 10 bases separated the two germline ends. The CDR3 extends over 12 amino acids. CDR3 protein: CASSAQGFEQFF. The CDR3 bases are TGTGCCAGCAGCGCACAGGGTTTTGAGCAGTTCTTC.

A few counts support this clone. The rearrangement joins TRBV11-2 to TRBJ2-1, with a weak D call TRBD2 (7 bases). Germline V gives CDR1 SGHAT, CDR2 FQNNGV. With 5 bases removed from V and 0 bases from J, the gap between germline ends came to 14 bases. The length of the CDR3 is 16 residues. CDR3 sequence reads: CASSQKGGSSYNEQFF. Here the CDR3 DNA reads TGTGCCAGCAGCCAGAAGGGGGGGAGCTCCTACAATGAGCAGTTCTTC.

The genes are TRBV19 and TRBJ1-3; D might be TRBD1 (5 bases). Germline lookup yields CDR1 LNHDA and CDR2 SQIVND (reference sequence). There are 16 residues in the CDR3. Trimming took off 8 bases at V and 0 bases at J, with 17 bases between the two ends. CDR3 residues: CASLQVGQGSGNTIYF. The CDR3 DNA follows: TGTGCCAGTCTTCAGGTGGGCCAGGGCTCTGGAAACACCATATATTTT.

The chain has TRBV6-1 and TRBJ1-2, with D possibly being TRBD1 (6 bases). There are 13 residues in the CDR3. Per germline, CDR1 MNHNS and CDR2 SASEGT. V was pared by 2 bases and J by 7 bases, with 11 bases between. CDR3 sequence: CASSERTAGGYTF. The CDR3 DNA reads TGTGCCAGCAGTGAACGGACAGCAGGTGGCTACACCTTC.

The gene calls are TRBV14 and TRBJ2-7, with TRBD2 identical over 7 bases. CDR1 is SGHDN, CDR2 FVKESK, per germline. The trim removed 3 bases at V and 4 bases at J, leaving 9 bases unmatched. The CDR3 extends over 15 amino acids. In DNA form, the CDR3 reads TGTGCCAGCAGCCATTTAAGGCGGGAGAGGTACGAGCAGTACTTC. Translating gives CASSHLRRERYEQYF.

The chain has TRBV7-2 and TRBJ1-1, with 7 bases identical to TRBD1. V was clipped by 1 base and J by 4 bases; unmatched bases: 3. From germline, CDR1 is SGHTA and CDR2 FQGNSA. The CDR3 is 14 amino acids. The CDR3 sequence is CASSLGQGSTEAFF. The CDR3 DNA is TGTGCCAGCAGCTTAGGACAGGGTTCCACTGAAGCTTTCTTT.

The gene calls are TRBV5-1 and TRBJ1-2; a weak D match, TRBD1 (6 bases). Trimming removed 4 bases at V and 2 bases at J, with 12 bases between. The CDR3 is 14 amino acids. Germline lookup yields CDR1 SGHRS and CDR2 YFSETQ. CDR3 in DNA: TGCGCCAGCAGCGCCACAGGGCAGAACTATGGCTACACCTTC. It yields the protein CASSATGQNYGYTF.

V gene TRBV5-1 combines with J gene TRBJ2-2; unclear D gene. The CDR3 contains 14 residues. The germline V gene has CDR1 SGHRS and CDR2 YFSETQ. The V end lost 0 bases, the J end lost 4 bases, and 7 bases lay between the germline ends. CDR3 coding DNA: TGCGCCAGCAGCTTGGACTACATCACCGGGGAGCTGTTTTTT. It translates to CASSLDYITGELFF.

V gene TRBV7-2 combines with J gene TRBJ2-5, with 9 bases fitting TRBD1. The CDR3 totals 15 residues. From germline, CDR1 is SGHTA and CDR2 FQGNSA. V lost 6 bases and J lost 4; bases outside the gene matches: 9. The CDR3 DNA sequence: TGTGCCAGCAGTATACAGGGGGCTACGTCAGAGACCCAGTACTTC. Translating it yields CASSIQGATSETQYF.

The chain employs TRBV27 and TRBJ1-6; D is undetermined. V gave up 8 bases and J gave up 10 bases, with 24 bases separating them. Germline CDR1 is MNHEY and CDR2 is SMNVEV (reference sequence). This CDR3 is built from 16 residues. CDR3 DNA: TGTGCCAGCCGCGAGACCTTGGCGTGGTCGAGGTCACCCCTCCACTTT. Translation gives CASRETLAWSRSPLHF.

This sequence joins TRBV5-5 and TRBJ1-4; D may be TRBD1 (5 bases). Germline lookup yields CDR1 SGHKS and CDR2 YYEKEE (reference sequence). The CDR3 sequence is 12 residues long. Trimming cost V 2 bases and J 12 bases, with 11 bases left between them. CDR3 sequence reads: CASSFRGPQLFF. The CDR3 coding sequence is TGTGCCAGCAGCTTTAGGGGCCCGCAACTGTTTTTT.

This chain joins TRBV10-1 and TRBJ2-4; D gene uncertain. The CDR3 has 15 residues. Germline lookup yields CDR1 WNHNN and CDR2 SYGVQD (reference sequence). Trimming shortened V by 6 bases and J by 1 base, and 13 bases separated the two germline ends. DNA for the CDR3: TGCGCCAGCAGAGCCAGCTGGGCGGCCAAAAACATTCAGTACTTC. Amino acid sequence: CASRASWAAKNIQYF.

The rearrangement uses TRBV27 and TRBJ1-1; 8 nucleotides agree with TRBD1. Germline V gene sequence: CDR1 MNHEY, CDR2 SMNVEV (reference sequence). The J segment lost 8 bases and the V segment lost 0 bases, leaving 2 bases of the junction unmatched. This CDR3 has 13 amino acids. The CDR3 region has the DNA TGTGCCAGCAGTTTATCGGGGACAGGCGAAGCTTTCTTT. Translating it yields CASSLSGTGEAFF.